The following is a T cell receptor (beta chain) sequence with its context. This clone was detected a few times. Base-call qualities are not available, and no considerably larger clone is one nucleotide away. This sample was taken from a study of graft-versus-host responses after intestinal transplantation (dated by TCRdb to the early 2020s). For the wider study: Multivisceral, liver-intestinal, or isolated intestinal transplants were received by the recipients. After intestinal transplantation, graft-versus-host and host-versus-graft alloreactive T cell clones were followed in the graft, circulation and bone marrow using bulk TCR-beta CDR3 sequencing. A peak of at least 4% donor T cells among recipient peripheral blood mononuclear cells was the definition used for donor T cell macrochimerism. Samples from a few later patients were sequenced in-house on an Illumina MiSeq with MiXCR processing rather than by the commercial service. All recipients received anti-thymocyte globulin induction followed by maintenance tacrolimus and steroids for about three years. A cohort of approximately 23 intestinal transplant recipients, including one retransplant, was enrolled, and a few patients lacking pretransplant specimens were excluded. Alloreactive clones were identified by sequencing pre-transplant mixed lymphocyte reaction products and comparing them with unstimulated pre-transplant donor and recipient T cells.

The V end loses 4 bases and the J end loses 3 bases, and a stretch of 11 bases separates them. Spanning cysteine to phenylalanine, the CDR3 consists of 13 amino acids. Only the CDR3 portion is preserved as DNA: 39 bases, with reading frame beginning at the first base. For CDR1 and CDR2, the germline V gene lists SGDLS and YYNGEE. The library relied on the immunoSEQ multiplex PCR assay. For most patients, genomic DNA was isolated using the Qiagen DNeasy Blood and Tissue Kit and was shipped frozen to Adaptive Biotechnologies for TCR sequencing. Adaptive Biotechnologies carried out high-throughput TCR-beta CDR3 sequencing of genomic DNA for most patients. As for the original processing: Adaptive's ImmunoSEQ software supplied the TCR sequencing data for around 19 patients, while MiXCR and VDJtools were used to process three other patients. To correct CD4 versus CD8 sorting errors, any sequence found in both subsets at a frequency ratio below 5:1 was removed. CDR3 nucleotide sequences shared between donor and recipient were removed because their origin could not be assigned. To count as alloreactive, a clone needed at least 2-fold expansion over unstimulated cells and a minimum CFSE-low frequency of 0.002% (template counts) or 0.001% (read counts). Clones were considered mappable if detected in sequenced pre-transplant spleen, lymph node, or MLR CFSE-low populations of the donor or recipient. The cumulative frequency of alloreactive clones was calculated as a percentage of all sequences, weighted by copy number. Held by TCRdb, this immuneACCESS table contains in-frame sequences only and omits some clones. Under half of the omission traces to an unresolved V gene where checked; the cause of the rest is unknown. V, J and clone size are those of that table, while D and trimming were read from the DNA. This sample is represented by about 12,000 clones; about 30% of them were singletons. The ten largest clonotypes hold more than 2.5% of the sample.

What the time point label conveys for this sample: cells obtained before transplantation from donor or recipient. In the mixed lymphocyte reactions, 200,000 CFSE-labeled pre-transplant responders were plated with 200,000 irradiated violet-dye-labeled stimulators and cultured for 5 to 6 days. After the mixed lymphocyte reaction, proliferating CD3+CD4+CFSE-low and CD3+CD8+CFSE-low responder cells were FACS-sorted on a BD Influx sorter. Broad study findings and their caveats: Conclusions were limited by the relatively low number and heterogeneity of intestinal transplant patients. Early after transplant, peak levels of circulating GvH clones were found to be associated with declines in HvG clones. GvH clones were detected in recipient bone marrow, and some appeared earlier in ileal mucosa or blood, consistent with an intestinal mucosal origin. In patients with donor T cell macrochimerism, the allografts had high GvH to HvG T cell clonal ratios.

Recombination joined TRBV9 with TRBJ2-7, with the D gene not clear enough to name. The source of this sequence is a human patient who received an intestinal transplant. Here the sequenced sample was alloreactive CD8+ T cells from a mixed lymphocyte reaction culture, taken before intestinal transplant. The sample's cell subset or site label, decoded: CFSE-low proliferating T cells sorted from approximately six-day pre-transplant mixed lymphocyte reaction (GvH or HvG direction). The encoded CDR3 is CASSLGSYYEQYF. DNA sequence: TGTGCCAGCAGCCTCGGGTCCTACTACGAGCAGTACTTC.